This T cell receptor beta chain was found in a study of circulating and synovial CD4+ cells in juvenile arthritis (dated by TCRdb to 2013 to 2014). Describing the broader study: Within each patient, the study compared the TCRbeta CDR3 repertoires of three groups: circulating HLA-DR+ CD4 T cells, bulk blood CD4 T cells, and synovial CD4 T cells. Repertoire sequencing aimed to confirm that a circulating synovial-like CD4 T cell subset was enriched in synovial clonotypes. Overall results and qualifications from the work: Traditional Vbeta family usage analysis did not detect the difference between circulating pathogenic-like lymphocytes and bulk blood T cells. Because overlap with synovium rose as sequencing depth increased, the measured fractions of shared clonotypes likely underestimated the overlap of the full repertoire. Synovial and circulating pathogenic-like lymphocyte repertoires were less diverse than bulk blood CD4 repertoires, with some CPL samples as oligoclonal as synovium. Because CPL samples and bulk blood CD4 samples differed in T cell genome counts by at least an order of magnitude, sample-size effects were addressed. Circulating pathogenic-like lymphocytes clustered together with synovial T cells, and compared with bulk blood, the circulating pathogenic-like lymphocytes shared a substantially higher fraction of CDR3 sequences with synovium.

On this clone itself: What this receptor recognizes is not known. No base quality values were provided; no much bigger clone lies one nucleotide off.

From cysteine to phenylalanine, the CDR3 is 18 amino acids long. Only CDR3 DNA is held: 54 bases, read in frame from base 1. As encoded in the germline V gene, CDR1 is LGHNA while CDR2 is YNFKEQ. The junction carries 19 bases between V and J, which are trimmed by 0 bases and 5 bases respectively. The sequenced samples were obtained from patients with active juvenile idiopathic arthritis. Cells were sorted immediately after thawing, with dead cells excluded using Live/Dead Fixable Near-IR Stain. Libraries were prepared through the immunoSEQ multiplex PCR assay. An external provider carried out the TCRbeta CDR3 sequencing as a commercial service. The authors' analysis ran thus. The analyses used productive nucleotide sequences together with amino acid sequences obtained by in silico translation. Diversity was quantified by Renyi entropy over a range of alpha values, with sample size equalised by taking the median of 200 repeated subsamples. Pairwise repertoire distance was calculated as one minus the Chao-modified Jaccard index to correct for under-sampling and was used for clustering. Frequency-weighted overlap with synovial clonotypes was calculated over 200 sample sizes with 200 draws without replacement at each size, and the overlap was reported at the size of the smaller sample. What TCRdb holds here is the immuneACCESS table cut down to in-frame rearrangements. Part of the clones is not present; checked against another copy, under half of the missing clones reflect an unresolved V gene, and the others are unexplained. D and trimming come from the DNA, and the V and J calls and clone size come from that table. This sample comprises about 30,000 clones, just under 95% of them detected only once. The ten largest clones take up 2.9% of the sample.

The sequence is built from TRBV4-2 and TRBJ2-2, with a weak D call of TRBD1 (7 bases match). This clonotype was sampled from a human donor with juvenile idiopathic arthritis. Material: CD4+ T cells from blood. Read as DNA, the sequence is TGTGCCAGCAGCCAAGATTTGGGTGGGCCAGGGGGGACCGGGGAGCTGTTTTTT. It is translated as CASSQDLGGPGGTGELFF.